The T cell receptor beta chain under discussion was sequenced for a study of CD8+CD57+ T cells in acquired aplastic anemia. On the study more broadly: An average of about 9.8 million reads for CD4+ cells was obtained from healthy donors. Study findings and constraints: Patients versus controls showed no significant CD8+ Simpson's diversity difference.

The sample holds many counts of this clonotype. What it binds is unknown. Looked up from germline, CDR1 is MGHRA and CDR2 is YSYEKL. The CDR3 is 14 amino acids. V lost 0 bases, J lost 4 bases, and 10 bases lay in between. Genomic DNA was employed as the template in profiling TCR beta VDJ and CDR3. TCRdb redid the calling of the reads with MiXCR, one entry per CDR3 protein. The data contain about 48,000 distinct CDR3 sequences, over 60% of them seen just once; the ten biggest clones take up around 34%. The clonotype was recovered from a human donor in good health, serving as a control. The rearrangement links TRBV4-1 to TRBJ2-7; a possible D gene is TRBD2 (7 bases). Sequencing input: sorted CD4+, CD8+, or CD8+CD57+ T cells (not recorded which) from PBMCs. The CDR3 sequence: CASSQDRGAYEQYF. The CDR3 DNA is TGCGCCAGCAGCCAAGACCGGGGGGCGTACGAGCAGTACTTC.